A single sample gave rise to the 18 T cell receptor beta chains below, sequenced in a study of OX40 agonist ivuxolimab in advanced cancers. Using immunoSEQ multiplex PCR, the repertoire was profiled, and TCRdb retains in-frame clones only, with some absent. Here the sample spans some 64,000 clones, around 88% being singletons. Source: CD4+ or CD8+ T cells sorted from blood, taken in a trial of the OX40 agonist ivuxolimab. The receptors were sampled from an adult with an advanced solid tumor such as melanoma, head and neck, liver or kidney cancer.

CDR3 nucleotide sequence: TGTGCCAGCAGCTTCGGGGGGACCCAGTACTTC. This gives the protein CASSFGGTQYF. V and J are TRBV9 and TRBJ2-5; TRBD2 is a possible D gene (6 bases). This CDR3 is 11 amino acids long. V was shortened by 4 bases and J by 7 bases, with 8 bases between the two germline ends. The V gene's germline CDR1 is SGDLS and CDR2 YYNGEE.

This chain connects TRBV6-1 to TRBJ1-4; 7 bases are shared with TRBD1. Germline CDR1 and CDR2: MNHNS and SASEGT. Trimming removed 2 bases from V and 8 bases from J; junction bases left unmatched: 11. The length of the CDR3 is 16 residues. DNA of the CDR3: TGTGCCAGCAGTGAAATGGGGGCAGGGGGACGGGAAAAACTGTTTTTT. Its protein product is CASSEMGAGGREKLFF.

This sequence joins TRBV7-6 and TRBJ2-6, with D perhaps matching TRBD1 (5 bases). The CDR3 is 18 residues long. Germline V gene sequence: CDR1 SGHVS, CDR2 FNYEAQ. V lost 2 bases and J lost 3, with 17 bases in between. The CDR3 sequence: CASSLRLQVLGGANVLTF. The CDR3 DNA sequence: TGTGCCAGCAGCTTAAGATTACAGGTTTTGGGTGGGGCCAACGTCCTGACTTTC.

The chain carries TRBV4-1 and TRBJ1-4; maybe TRBD1 (6 bases). Germline lookup yields CDR1 MGHRA and CDR2 YSYEKL. The CDR3 length is 16 residues. Trimming stripped 0 bases from V and 8 bases from J, with 16 bases between. DNA of the CDR3: TGCGCCAGCAGCCAAGAATCGACAGGAGGTAGAGAAAAACTGTTTTTT. Its translation: CASSQESTGGREKLFF.

This clone was counted only a few times. The chain uses TRBV5-6 and TRBJ1-3; unclear D gene. Per germline, CDR1 SGHDT and CDR2 YYEEEE. The CDR3 extends over 14 amino acids. Deletions cut 2 bases from V and 0 bases from J, with 6 bases between. CDR3 DNA sequence: TGTGCCAGCAGCTTTAAGAGCTCTGGAAACACCATATATTTT. Encoded protein: CASSFKSSGNTIYF.

This clone was observed a single time. The chain combines TRBV7-9 with TRBJ2-7; D might be TRBD2 (7 bases). The CDR3 totals 13 residues. Germline V gene data show CDR1 as SEHNR and CDR2 as FQNEAQ (reference sequence). Trimming removed 4 bases from V and 6 bases from J, with 13 bases in between. Written as DNA, the CDR3 is TGTGCCAGCAGCTCGGGGGGACAAGGCGAGCAGTACTTC. Amino acids: CASSSGGQGEQYF.

V gene TRBV18 combines with J gene TRBJ2-7; D possibly matches TRBD1 or TRBD2 (5 bases each). The CDR3 totals 17 residues. The V gene lost 6 bases and the J gene lost 0 bases, with 21 bases spanning the gap. CDR1 KGHSH and CDR2 LQKENI come from the germline V gene. The CDR3 DNA sequence: TGTGCCAGCTCGCCCCCCGGGACCTCCCCGAGCTCCTACGAGCAGTACTTC. The encoded protein is CASSPPGTSPSSYEQYF.

The J gene is TRBJ2-5, the V gene TRBV7-2; 9 nucleotides align to TRBD1. V shed 5 bases, J shed 5 bases, and the junction held 12 bases outside the gene matches. Per the germline V gene, CDR1 is SGHTA and CDR2 is FQGNSA. The CDR3 runs to 16 residues. This CDR3 reads CASSASPGQGEETQYF. CDR3 nucleotides: TGTGCCAGCAGCGCCTCGCCGGGACAGGGCGAGGAGACCCAGTACTTC.

The chain combines TRBV29-1 with TRBJ2-5, with D maybe TRBD1 (6 bases). This CDR3 contains 13 residues. From germline, CDR1 is SQVTM and CDR2 ANQGSEA. V dropped 7 bases and J dropped 4 bases, with 16 bases sitting between them. The CDR3 DNA reads TGCAGCGCCGAGAGGGGGTTTGGAGAGACCCAGTACTTC. Residues: CSAERGFGETQYF.

The chain has TRBV27 and TRBJ1-3, with D maybe TRBD1 (6 bases). The CDR3 covers 13 residues. V lost 6 bases and J lost 4, with 10 bases in between. Germline V gene data show CDR1 as MNHEY and CDR2 as SMNVEV (reference sequence). In DNA, the CDR3 is TGTGCCAGCAGAAAGGGGGGGGGAAACACCATATATTTT. Amino acid sequence: CASRKGGGNTIYF.

The CDR3 loop reads CASSPRQSAQYF. The CDR3 DNA follows: TGTGCCAGCAGCCCTAGACAGTCAGCGCAGTATTTT. This chain joins TRBV5-8 and TRBJ2-3, with D possibly matching TRBD1 (5 bases). The CDR3 is 12 residues long. V dropped 4 bases and J dropped 10 bases, with 13 bases sitting between them. Germline loops: CDR1 SGHTS, CDR2 YDEGEE.

This clone has just a few counts. V gene TRBV18 combines with J gene TRBJ1-1, with 9 bases lining up with TRBD1. The V and J ends lost 0 bases and 7 bases, in that order; junction bases with no gene match: 6. CDR1 and CDR2 from the germline V gene are KGHSH and LQKENI. There are 15 residues in the CDR3. The CDR3 sequence is CASSPPEDRGDEAFF. As DNA, the CDR3 is TGTGCCAGCTCACCACCGGAGGACAGGGGCGATGAAGCTTTCTTT. The full variable domain, with the rest looked up from reference TRBV18 and TRBJ1-1, is NAGVMQNPRHLVRRRGQEARLRCSPMKGHSHVYWYRQLPEEGLKFMVYLQKENIIDESGMPKERFSAEFPKEGPSILRIQQVVRGDSAAYFCASSPPEDRGDEAFFGQGTRLTVV.

The chain uses TRBV5-4 and TRBJ2-5; 11 nucleotides align to TRBD2. Looked up from germline, CDR1 is SGHNT and CDR2 is YYREEE (reference sequence). J gave up 5 bases and V 4 bases, and 10 bases lay outside the gene matches. The CDR3 covers 16 residues. Here the CDR3 reads CASSGTSGGRPETQYF. The CDR3 region has the DNA TGTGCCAGCAGCGGAACTAGCGGGGGACGACCGGAGACCCAGTACTTC.

V is TRBV15 and J is TRBJ2-5; 13 bases are a match to TRBD2. The CDR3 length is 18 residues. Germline assignment: CDR1 LNHNV and CDR2 YYDKDF (reference sequence). V lost 3 bases, J lost 1 base, and 8 bases stayed unmatched. The DNA of the CDR3 is TGTGCCACCAGCAGCGGGACTAGCGGGACCCTGACCCAAGAGACCCAGTACTTC. This gives the protein CATSSGTSGTLTQETQYF.

The chain carries TRBV11-3 and TRBJ2-1; D perhaps matches TRBD1 (6 bases). CDR1 is SGHNT, CDR2 YENEEA, per germline. Trimming pared 7 bases from V and 2 bases from J, leaving 15 bases between. This CDR3 spans 15 amino acids. In DNA, the CDR3 is TGTGCCAGCAACGGAGTGAGACAGGCCTACAATGAGCAGTTCTTC. It codes for CASNGVRQAYNEQFF.

This rearrangement joins TRBV19 to TRBJ1-5, with 8 positions matching TRBD1. There are 15 residues in the CDR3. V gave up 10 bases and J gave up 4 bases; unmatched junction bases: 12. The V gene's germline CDR1 is LNHDA and CDR2 SQIVND (reference sequence). The CDR3, as DNA: TGTGCCATGGGTTCCAGGGGGCGGGTGAATCAGCCCCAGCATTTT. This gives the protein CAMGSRGRVNQPQHF.

This rearrangement joins TRBV7-9 to TRBJ2-1; weak D call: TRBD2 (6 bases). V dropped 5 bases and J dropped 4 bases, with 15 bases sitting between them. This CDR3 is built from 15 residues. Germline V lookup: CDR1 SEHNR, CDR2 FQNEAQ (reference sequence). The CDR3 DNA is TGTGCCAGCAGCCTCGAGCGGGCGGGGTACAATGAGCAGTTCTTC. It translates to CASSLERAGYNEQFF. Full variable domain (missing parts from reference TRBV7-9 and TRBJ2-1): DTGVSQNPRHKITKRGQNVTFRCDPISEHNRLYWYRQTLGQGPEFLTYFQNEAQLEKSRLLSDRFSAERPKGSFSTLEIQRTEQGDSAMYLCASSLERAGYNEQFFGPGTRLTVL.

The V and J genes are TRBV6-5 and TRBJ1-2; D might be TRBD1 (5 bases). The germline gives CDR1 MNHEY, CDR2 SVGAGI. This CDR3 has 11 residues. Trimming left V 8 bases short and J 5 bases short, with 9 bases between. CDR3 DNA sequence: TGTGCCAGCCGCGGGGGGTATGGCTACACCTTC. Its protein product is CASRGGYGYTF.